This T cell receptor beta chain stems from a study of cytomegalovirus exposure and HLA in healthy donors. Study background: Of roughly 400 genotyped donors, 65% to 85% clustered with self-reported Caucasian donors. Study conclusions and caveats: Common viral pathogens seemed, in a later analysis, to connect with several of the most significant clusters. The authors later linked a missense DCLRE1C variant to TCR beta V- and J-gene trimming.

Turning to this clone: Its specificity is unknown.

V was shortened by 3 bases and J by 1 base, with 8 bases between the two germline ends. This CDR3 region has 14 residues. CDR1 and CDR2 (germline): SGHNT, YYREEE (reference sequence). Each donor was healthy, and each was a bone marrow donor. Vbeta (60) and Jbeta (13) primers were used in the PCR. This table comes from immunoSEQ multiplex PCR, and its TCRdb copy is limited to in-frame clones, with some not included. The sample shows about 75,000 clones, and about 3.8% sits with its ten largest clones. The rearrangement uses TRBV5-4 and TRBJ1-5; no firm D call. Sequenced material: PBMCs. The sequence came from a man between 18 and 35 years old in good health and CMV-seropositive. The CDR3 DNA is TGTGCCAGCAGCTCAGCCGGGAGCAATCAGCCCCAGCATTTT. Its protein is CASSSAGSNQPQHF.